Shown below are 31 T cell receptor beta chains from a single sample sequenced in a study of cytomegalovirus exposure and HLA in healthy donors. It was with 60 Vbeta and 13 Jbeta primers that the PCR ran. Sequencing used immunoSEQ multiplex PCR; TCRdb keeps in-frame clones, though not all of them. The sample lists around 160,000 clones; over 65% were seen once. The sequencing input was PBMCs. The origin of the receptors is a woman aged 40 to 50 in good health and CMV-seropositive.

This clone has only one observation. This sequence joins TRBV29-1 and TRBJ1-1; 7 bases agree with TRBD1. Per germline, CDR1 SQVTM and CDR2 ANQGSEA. CDR3 length: 12 residues. The trim removed 4 bases at V and 8 bases at J, leaving 7 bases unmatched. The CDR3 coding sequence is TGCAGCGTTGGGCAGGGGGTAGTAGAAGCTTTCTTT. Protein: CSVGQGVVEAFF.

The chain joins TRBV19 to TRBJ2-4; TRBD1 matches at 8 bases. Germline CDR1 reads LNHDA; CDR2 reads SQIVND (reference sequence). The CDR3 extends over 16 amino acids. The trim removed 5 bases at V and 1 base at J, leaving 7 bases unmatched. CDR3: CASSGRTGKAKNIQYF. The CDR3 nucleotides read TGTGCCAGTAGTGGCCGGACAGGGAAGGCCAAAAACATTCAGTACTTC.

The chain is built from TRBV7-3 and TRBJ2-1, with a tentative D call TRBD2 (5 bases). The CDR3 consists of 15 residues. The V end lost 6 bases, the J end lost 5 bases, and 17 bases lay between the germline ends. CDR1 and CDR2 (germline): SGHTA, FQGTGA. CDR3 amino acids: CASSPDVAGHNEQFF. DNA for the CDR3: TGTGCCAGCAGTCCCGATGTGGCGGGCCACAATGAGCAGTTCTTC.

The genes are TRBV7-2 and TRBJ1-3, with a tentative D call TRBD1 (6 bases). Trimming cost V 5 bases and J 0 bases, with 14 bases left between them. There are 16 residues in the CDR3. Germline V gene sequence: CDR1 SGHTA, CDR2 FQGNSA. The CDR3 loop reads CASSRGGASSGNTIYF. CDR3 nucleotide sequence: TGTGCCAGCAGCCGGGGGGGGGCGAGCTCTGGAAACACCATATATTTT.

The chain carries TRBV20-1 and TRBJ2-5, with D uncertain. Gene TRBJ2-7 matches the end of the DNA better, so the J call may be wrong. From germline, CDR1 is DFQATT and CDR2 SNEGSKA (reference sequence). The CDR3 extends over 11 amino acids. The CDR3 spells CSAVPSYEQYF. The DNA for the CDR3 is TGCAGTGCAGTCCCCTCCTACGAGCAGTACTTC.

The chain combines TRBV27 with TRBJ2-3, with TRBD2 matching over 9 bases. Germline CDR1 and CDR2: MNHEY and SMNVEV (reference sequence). The CDR3 contains 16 residues. J was trimmed by 2 bases and V by 5 bases; bases with no gene match: 8. The CDR3 reads CASSLMTSGYTDTQYF. Written as DNA, the CDR3 is TGTGCCAGCAGTCTGATGACTAGCGGATACACAGATACGCAGTATTTT.

The sample holds a few counts of this clone. This sequence joins TRBV7-2 and TRBJ2-5, with D maybe TRBD2 (6 bases). This CDR3 is built from 13 residues. Germline CDR1 and CDR2: SGHTA and FQGNSA. V was shortened by 4 bases and J by 5 bases, with 11 bases between the two germline ends. The CDR3, as DNA: TGTGCCAGCAGCTCCGTCCTAGCGGAGACCCAGTACTTC. Translation: CASSSVLAETQYF.

This chain connects TRBV14 to TRBJ2-5, with D possibly matching TRBD2 (6 bases). Germline assignment: CDR1 SGHDN and CDR2 FVKESK. This CDR3 comprises 16 residues. V was cut by 3 bases and J by 2 bases, with 16 bases left in between. In DNA form, the CDR3 reads TGTGCCAGCAGCCATTCGGGACTGATAAGACAAGAGACCCAGTACTTC. Its protein is CASSHSGLIRQETQYF.

J is TRBJ2-7 and V is TRBV10-3; TRBD2 is a possible D gene (5 bases). CDR1 and CDR2 (germline): ENHRY, SYGVKD. CDR3 length: 13 amino acids. CDR3: CATHPSSSYEQYF. CDR3 sequence (DNA): TGTGCTACCCACCCTAGCAGTTCCTACGAGCAGTACTTC.

The chain recombines TRBV25-1 with TRBJ1-2; 9 bases agree with TRBD1. CDR1 is MGHDK, CDR2 SYGVNS, per germline. The ends lost 3 bases at V and 9 bases at J; junction bases unmatched: 14. The CDR3 spans 16 residues. The CDR3 loop reads CASSDLIPGTGNRYTF. The DNA of the CDR3 is TGTGCCAGCAGTGACTTGATCCCCGGGACAGGGAATCGCTACACCTTC.

A few counts support this clone. The chain is built from TRBV6-5 and TRBJ2-7; 11 bases agree with TRBD2. The CDR3 length is 14 residues. Germline V gene sequence: CDR1 MNHEY, CDR2 SVGAGI. The V segment lost 6 bases and the J segment 4 bases; nucleotides outside the gene matches: 5. CDR3 DNA: TGTGCCAGCAGCCGGACTAGCGGGCTGTACGAGCAGTACTTC. Translation: CASSRTSGLYEQYF.

The table lists this clone with a few counts. The rearrangement joins TRBV7-2 to TRBJ2-7; 9 nucleotides line up with TRBD1. The CDR3 has 14 amino acids. CDR1 and CDR2 from the germline V gene are SGHTA and FQGNSA. The J segment lost 4 bases and the V segment lost 4 bases, leaving 5 bases of the junction unmatched. CDR3: CASSWGDRDYEQYF. Here the CDR3 DNA reads TGTGCCAGCAGCTGGGGGGACAGGGATTACGAGCAGTACTTC.

The V call is TRBV2, the J call TRBJ2-1, with TRBD1 matching over 7 bases. V lost 7 bases to trimming and J lost 4 bases; unmatched junction nucleotides: 4. Germline CDR1 is SNHLY and CDR2 is FYNNEI. CDR3 size: 13 residues. This CDR3 reads CASIRGKYNEQFF. As DNA, the CDR3 is TGTGCCAGCATCAGGGGGAAGTACAATGAGCAGTTCTTC.

V and J are TRBV5-4 and TRBJ2-5; D might be TRBD2 (6 bases). This CDR3 region has 15 residues. Deletions cut 7 bases from V and 1 base from J, with 17 bases between. Looked up from germline, CDR1 is SGHNT and CDR2 is YYREEE (reference sequence). CDR3 bases: TGTGCCAGCGGAAGTTCTAGCGCCTTCCAAGAGACCCAGTACTTC. Amino acid sequence: CASGSSSAFQETQYF.

V is TRBV5-4 and J is TRBJ2-1, with D possibly being TRBD2 (5 bases). The germline V and J ends were trimmed by 1 base and 0 bases, with 8 bases remaining between them. The germline gives CDR1 SGHNT, CDR2 YYREEE (reference sequence). The CDR3 is 15 residues long. The CDR3 sequence: CASSLRGSSYNEQFF. The CDR3 DNA reads as TGTGCCAGCAGCTTGCGGGGAAGCTCCTACAATGAGCAGTTCTTC.

CDR3 coding DNA: TGCGCCAGCAGCTTGGCACTAGCGGGAGCGAGTGATACGCAGTATTTT. Amino acid sequence: CASSLALAGASDTQYF. The chain has TRBV5-1 and TRBJ2-3; TRBD2 matches 11 bases. Germline CDR1 is SGHRS and CDR2 is YFSETQ. This CDR3 has 16 residues. V lost 0 bases, J lost 6 bases, and 6 bases stayed unmatched.

The chain carries TRBV28 and TRBJ1-2, with a tentative D call TRBD1 (6 bases). V was pared by 7 bases and J by 4 bases, with 10 bases between. This CDR3 has 12 amino acids. Germline loops: CDR1 MDHEN, CDR2 SYDVKM. CDR3 DNA: TGTGCCAGCAAGACAGGACTCTATGGCTACACCTTC. It encodes CASKTGLYGYTF.

This chain joins TRBV27 and TRBJ1-5; 8 nucleotides agree with TRBD1. This CDR3 has 16 amino acids. Germline V gene lookup returns CDR1 MNHEY and CDR2 SMNVEV (reference sequence). J was trimmed by 5 bases and V by 6 bases; bases with no gene match: 12. The CDR3 sequence: CASSKHQGARDQPQHF. CDR3 in DNA: TGTGCCAGCAGCAAACACCAGGGGGCTAGGGATCAGCCCCAGCATTTT.

The chain combines TRBV28 with TRBJ2-1; TRBD2 matches at 8 bases. This CDR3 comprises 15 residues. The ends lost 5 bases at V and 3 bases at J; junction bases unmatched: 6. From germline, CDR1 is MDHEN and CDR2 SYDVKM. The CDR3 region is CASSPGTRDYNEQFF. The CDR3 bases are TGTGCCAGCAGTCCCGGGACTAGGGACTACAATGAGCAGTTCTTC.

The genes are TRBV29-1 and TRBJ1-1, with TRBD1 as a possible D gene (6 bases). Germline-derived CDR1 and CDR2 are SQVTM and ANQGSEA. Trimming took off 3 bases at V and 10 bases at J, with 15 bases between the two ends. The CDR3 is made up of 12 amino acids. CDR3 region: CSVDETGLTAFF. CDR3 nucleotide sequence: TGCAGCGTTGACGAAACAGGGTTAACAGCTTTCTTT.

This clone was counted once. V is TRBV13 and J is TRBJ2-7; 10 positions agree with TRBD2. The trim removed 4 bases at V and 4 bases at J, leaving 7 bases unmatched. Germline lookup yields CDR1 PRHDT and CDR2 FYEKMQ (reference sequence). The CDR3 length is 15 residues. The CDR3 is CASSSSGRASYEQYF. The CDR3 DNA reads as TGTGCCAGCAGCTCAAGCGGGAGGGCCTCTTACGAGCAGTACTTC. Supplemented by reference TRBV13 and TRBJ2-7, the full variable domain reads AAGVIQSPRHLIKEKRETATLKCYPIPRHDTVYWYQQGPGQDPQFLISFYEKMQSDKGSIPDRFSAQQFSDYHSELNMSSLELGDSALYFCASSSSGRASYEQYFGPGTRLTVT.

V gene TRBV9 combines with J gene TRBJ2-7; a possible D gene is TRBD2 (6 bases). CDR1 is SGDLS and CDR2 is YYNGEE in the germline V gene. The CDR3 runs 14 residues. Trimming cost V 0 bases and J 6 bases, with 13 bases left between them. In nucleotides, the CDR3 is TGTGCCAGCAGCGTAGGTGGAGGGAGAGTCGAGCAGTACTTC. Amino acid sequence: CASSVGGGRVEQYF.

The rearrangement uses TRBV5-1 and TRBJ2-3, with TRBD1 matching 10 bases. CDR1 is SGHRS and CDR2 is YFSETQ in the germline V gene. After removal of 4 bases from V and 3 bases from J, the junction contained 5 bases not matched to a gene. This CDR3 is 15 amino acids long. CDR3 in amino acids: CASSPGTGETDTQYF. The CDR3 DNA is TGCGCCAGCAGCCCCGGGACAGGGGAAACAGATACGCAGTATTTT.

This clone was recorded a few times. The rearrangement uses TRBV18 and TRBJ2-1, with TRBD2 as a possible D gene (5 bases). The germline V gene encodes CDR1 KGHSH and CDR2 LQKENI. Deletions cut 1 base from V and 5 bases from J, with 15 bases between. The CDR3 runs 16 residues. CDR3 coding DNA: TGTGCCAGCTCACCACAAGTAAGGTTCGGGGACAATGAGCAGTTCTTC. This gives the protein CASSPQVRFGDNEQFF.

V usage is TRBV27 and J usage is TRBJ1-2; maybe TRBD1 (5 bases). Germline V CDR1 and CDR2: MNHEY, SMNVEV (reference sequence). The CDR3 has 18 amino acids. Trimming stripped 2 bases from V and 5 bases from J, with 24 bases between. This CDR3 is CASSLRGLDSLGGYGYTF. The CDR3 DNA follows: TGTGCCAGCAGTTTACGGGGGTTGGACTCCCTTGGGGGGTATGGCTACACCTTC.

V usage is TRBV6-5 and J usage is TRBJ1-1, with 9 positions matching TRBD1. V lost 2 bases to trimming and J lost 2 bases; unmatched junction nucleotides: 6. Germline CDR1 MNHEY, CDR2 SVGAGI. This CDR3 is built from 16 residues. For the CDR3, the DNA is TGTGCCAGCAGTTACAAGGGACAGGGTTTTAACACTGAAGCTTTCTTT. This codes for CASSYKGQGFNTEAFF.

This clone was picked up a small number of times. J is TRBJ1-1 and V is TRBV29-1; a possible D gene is TRBD1 (6 bases). CDR1 is SQVTM and CDR2 is ANQGSEA in the germline V gene. The V and J ends lost 6 bases and 5 bases respectively, with 19 bases between them. The CDR3 is made up of 14 amino acids. The CDR3 sequence: CSVGALRGETEAFF. CDR3 DNA sequence: TGCAGCGTGGGGGCGCTTAGGGGAGAAACTGAAGCTTTCTTT.

The chain combines TRBV4-2 with TRBJ2-2; D unclear. Germline CDR1 LGHNA, CDR2 YNFKEQ. This CDR3 comprises 11 residues. With 8 bases removed from V and 3 bases from J, the gap between germline ends came to 4 bases. The CDR3 sequence: CASSDTGELFF. DNA of the CDR3: TGTGCCAGCTCAGACACCGGGGAGCTGTTTTTT.

This clone was observed a single time. The rearrangement links TRBV5-4 to TRBJ2-7; 10 bases map to TRBD2. V shed 4 bases and J 6 bases; nucleotides not matched to a gene: 4. CDR1 and CDR2 (germline): SGHNT, YYREEE (reference sequence). The CDR3 has 13 residues. CDR3 in DNA: TGTGCCAGCAGCAAGCGGGAGGGCCTCGAGCAGTACTTC. It encodes CASSKREGLEQYF.

The rearrangement uses TRBV19 and TRBJ1-2; 7 nucleotides agree with TRBD1. This CDR3 comprises 16 residues. Trimming took 4 bases from V and 0 from J; bases not matched to a gene: 8. The germline CDR1 and CDR2 sequences are LNHDA and SQIVND (reference sequence). The CDR3 loop is CASSTQRQGANYGYTF. CDR3 bases: TGTGCCAGTAGTACCCAAAGACAGGGTGCTAACTATGGCTACACCTTC.

This clone was detected only once. The chain uses TRBV19 and TRBJ1-4, with D unresolved. V lost 5 bases and J lost 8, with 12 bases in between. CDR1 is LNHDA, CDR2 SQIVND, per germline (reference sequence). The CDR3 runs 13 residues. The CDR3, as DNA: TGTGCCAGTAGTTCCCAGGCGGGCGAAAAACTGTTTTTT. As protein: CASSSQAGEKLFF.